The present T cell receptor (beta chain) was sequenced within a study of T cell repertoires in cytomegalovirus infection (dated by TCRdb to 2018 to 2020). Background for the entire study: Donor HLA type was relevant to the analysis, because carriage of CMV infection together with the matching HLA type was indicated by public TCR beta signatures.

Beyond this particular receptor, the publication reports: In the ex vivo response, HLA-C-restricted CMV-specific TCR beta clonotypes were dominant, and in two of eight donors the single most frequent clonotype came from this HLA-C-restricted group. Carriers of CMV infection plus the relevant HLA type were discriminated by the cumulative frequency of public TCR beta family members in the study cohort and in an independent roughly 380-donor cohort.

On this clonotype: Its target antigen remains unknown. No base quality information exists; no much larger clone differs at one position.

CDR3 length: 15 amino acids, cysteine to phenylalanine. CDR3 DNA only is kept here, 45 bases in frame from base 1. The junction shows trimming of 1 base on V and 0 bases on J, plus 9 bases between the germline ends. The reads were generated on an Illumina HiSeq 1500. The raw public data were reprocessed by TCRdb itself: fastp quality trimming at Q25, MiXCR clonotype calling, in-frame beta chains only. A single entry per CDR3 protein holds the most common genes and DNA from its merged rows. The table for this sample lists hundreds of thousands of distinct CDR3 sequences; 20% to 25% of them were counted only once. The top ten clonotypes cover less than 10% of the sample.

The clonotype was recovered from a human donor in good health (CMV status not recorded). Some clones in this sample may be carry-over from other donors' samples. The source material was CD8+ T cells from PBMCs. The rearranged segments are TRBV12-3 or TRBV12-4 and TRBJ1-1; the D gene is not confidently resolved. The CDR3 corresponds to CASSLGPSMNTEAFF. The sequenced DNA: TGTGCCAGCAGTTTAGGCCCTTCCATGAACACTGAAGCTTTCTTT.